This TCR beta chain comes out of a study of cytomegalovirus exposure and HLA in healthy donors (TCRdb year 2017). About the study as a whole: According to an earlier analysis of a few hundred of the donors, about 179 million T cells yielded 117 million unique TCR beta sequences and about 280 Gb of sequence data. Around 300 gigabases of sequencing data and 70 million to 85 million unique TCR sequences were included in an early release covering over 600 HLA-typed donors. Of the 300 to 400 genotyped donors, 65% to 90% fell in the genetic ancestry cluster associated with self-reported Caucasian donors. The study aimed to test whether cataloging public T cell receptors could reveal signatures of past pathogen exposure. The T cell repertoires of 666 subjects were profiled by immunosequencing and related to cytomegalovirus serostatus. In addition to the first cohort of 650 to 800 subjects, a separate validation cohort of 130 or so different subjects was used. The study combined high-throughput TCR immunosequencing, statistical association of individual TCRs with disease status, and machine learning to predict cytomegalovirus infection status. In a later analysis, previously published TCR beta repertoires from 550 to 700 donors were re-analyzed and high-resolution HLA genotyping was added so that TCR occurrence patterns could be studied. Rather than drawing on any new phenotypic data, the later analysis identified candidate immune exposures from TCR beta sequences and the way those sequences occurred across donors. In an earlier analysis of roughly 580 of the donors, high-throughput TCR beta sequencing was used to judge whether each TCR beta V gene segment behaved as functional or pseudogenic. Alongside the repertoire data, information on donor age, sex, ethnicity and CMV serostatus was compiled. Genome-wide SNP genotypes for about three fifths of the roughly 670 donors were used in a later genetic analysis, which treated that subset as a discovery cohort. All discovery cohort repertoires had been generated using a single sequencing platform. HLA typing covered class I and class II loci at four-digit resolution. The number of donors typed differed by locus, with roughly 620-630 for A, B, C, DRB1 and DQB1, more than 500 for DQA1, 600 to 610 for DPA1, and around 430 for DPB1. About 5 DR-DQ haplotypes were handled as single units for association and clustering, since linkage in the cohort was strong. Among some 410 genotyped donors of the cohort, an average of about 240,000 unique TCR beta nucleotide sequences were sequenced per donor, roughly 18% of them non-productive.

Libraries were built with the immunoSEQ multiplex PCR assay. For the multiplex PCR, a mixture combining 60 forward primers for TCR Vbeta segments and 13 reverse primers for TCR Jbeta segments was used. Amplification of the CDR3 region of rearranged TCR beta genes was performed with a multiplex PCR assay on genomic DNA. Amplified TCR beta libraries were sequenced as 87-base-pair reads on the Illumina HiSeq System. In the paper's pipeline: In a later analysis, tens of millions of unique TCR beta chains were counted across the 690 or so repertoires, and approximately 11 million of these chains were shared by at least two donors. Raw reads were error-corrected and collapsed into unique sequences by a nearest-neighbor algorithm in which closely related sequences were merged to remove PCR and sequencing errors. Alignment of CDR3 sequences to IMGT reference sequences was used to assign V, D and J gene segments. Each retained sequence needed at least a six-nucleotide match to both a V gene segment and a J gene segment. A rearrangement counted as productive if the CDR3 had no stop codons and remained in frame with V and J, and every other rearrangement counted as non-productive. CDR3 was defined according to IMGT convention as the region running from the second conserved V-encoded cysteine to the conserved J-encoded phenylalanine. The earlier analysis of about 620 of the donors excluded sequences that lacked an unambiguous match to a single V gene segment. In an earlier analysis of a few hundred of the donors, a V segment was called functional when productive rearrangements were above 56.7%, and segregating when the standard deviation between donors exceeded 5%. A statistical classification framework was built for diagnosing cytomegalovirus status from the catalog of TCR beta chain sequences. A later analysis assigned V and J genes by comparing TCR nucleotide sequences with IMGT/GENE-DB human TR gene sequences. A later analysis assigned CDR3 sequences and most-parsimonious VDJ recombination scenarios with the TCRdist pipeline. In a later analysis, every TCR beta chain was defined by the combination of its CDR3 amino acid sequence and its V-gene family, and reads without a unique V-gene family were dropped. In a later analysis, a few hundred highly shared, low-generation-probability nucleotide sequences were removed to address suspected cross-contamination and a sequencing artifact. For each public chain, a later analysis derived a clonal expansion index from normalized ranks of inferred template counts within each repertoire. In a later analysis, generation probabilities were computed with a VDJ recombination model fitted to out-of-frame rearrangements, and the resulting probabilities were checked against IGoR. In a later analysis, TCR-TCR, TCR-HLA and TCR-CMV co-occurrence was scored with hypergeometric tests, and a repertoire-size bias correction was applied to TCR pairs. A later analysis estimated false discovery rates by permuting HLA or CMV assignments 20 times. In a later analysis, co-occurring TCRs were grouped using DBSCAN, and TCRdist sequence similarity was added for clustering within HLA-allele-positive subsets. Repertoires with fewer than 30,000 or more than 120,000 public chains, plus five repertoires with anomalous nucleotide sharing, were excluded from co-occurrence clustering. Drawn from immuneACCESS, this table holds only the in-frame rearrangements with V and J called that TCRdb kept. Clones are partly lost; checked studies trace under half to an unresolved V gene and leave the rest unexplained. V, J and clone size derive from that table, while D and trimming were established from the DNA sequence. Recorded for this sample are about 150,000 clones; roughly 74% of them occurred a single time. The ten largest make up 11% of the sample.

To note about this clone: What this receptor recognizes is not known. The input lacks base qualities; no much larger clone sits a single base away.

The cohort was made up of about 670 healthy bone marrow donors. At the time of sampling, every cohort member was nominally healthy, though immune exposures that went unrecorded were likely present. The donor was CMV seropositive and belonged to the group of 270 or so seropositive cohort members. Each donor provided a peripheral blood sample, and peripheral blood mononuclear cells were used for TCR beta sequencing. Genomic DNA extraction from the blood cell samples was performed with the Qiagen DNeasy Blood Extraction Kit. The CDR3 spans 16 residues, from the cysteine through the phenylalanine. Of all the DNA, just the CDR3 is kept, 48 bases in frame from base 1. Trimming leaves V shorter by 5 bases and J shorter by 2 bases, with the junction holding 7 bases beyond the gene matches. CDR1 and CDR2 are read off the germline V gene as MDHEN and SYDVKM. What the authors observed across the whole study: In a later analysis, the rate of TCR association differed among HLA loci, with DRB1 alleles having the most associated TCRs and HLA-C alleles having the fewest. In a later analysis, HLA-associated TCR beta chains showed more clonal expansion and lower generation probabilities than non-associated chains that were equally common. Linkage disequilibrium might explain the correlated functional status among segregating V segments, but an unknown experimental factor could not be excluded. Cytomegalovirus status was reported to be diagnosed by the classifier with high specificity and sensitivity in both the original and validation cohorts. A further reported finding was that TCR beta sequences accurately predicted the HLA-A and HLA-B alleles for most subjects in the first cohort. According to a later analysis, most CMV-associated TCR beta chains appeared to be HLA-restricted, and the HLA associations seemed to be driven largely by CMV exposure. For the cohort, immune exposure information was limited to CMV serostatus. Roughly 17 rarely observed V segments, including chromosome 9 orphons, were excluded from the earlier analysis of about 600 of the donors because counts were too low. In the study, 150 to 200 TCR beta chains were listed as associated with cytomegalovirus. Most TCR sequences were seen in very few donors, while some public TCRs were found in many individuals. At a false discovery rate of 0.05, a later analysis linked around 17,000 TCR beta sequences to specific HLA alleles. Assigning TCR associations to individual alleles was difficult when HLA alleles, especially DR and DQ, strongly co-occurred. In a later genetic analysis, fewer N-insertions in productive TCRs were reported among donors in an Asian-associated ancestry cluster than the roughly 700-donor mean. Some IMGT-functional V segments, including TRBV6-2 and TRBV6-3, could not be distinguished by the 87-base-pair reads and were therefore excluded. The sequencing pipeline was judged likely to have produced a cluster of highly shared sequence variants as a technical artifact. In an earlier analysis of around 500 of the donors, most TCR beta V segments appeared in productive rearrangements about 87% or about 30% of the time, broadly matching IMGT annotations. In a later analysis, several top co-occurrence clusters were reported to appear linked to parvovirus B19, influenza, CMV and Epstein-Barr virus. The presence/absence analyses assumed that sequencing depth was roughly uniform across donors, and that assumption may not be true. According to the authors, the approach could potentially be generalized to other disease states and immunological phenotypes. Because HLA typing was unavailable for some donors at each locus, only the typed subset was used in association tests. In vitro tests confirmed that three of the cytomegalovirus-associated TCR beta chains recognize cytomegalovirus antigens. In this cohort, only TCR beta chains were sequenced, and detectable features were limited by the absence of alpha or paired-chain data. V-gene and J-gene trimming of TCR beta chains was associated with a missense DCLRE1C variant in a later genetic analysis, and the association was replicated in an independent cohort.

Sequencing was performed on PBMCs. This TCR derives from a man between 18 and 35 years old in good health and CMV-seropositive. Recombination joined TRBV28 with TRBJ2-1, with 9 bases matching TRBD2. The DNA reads TGTGCCAGCAGTCCAGCAGCTAGCGGGGCCTACAATGAGCAGTTCTTC. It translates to CASSPAASGAYNEQFF.